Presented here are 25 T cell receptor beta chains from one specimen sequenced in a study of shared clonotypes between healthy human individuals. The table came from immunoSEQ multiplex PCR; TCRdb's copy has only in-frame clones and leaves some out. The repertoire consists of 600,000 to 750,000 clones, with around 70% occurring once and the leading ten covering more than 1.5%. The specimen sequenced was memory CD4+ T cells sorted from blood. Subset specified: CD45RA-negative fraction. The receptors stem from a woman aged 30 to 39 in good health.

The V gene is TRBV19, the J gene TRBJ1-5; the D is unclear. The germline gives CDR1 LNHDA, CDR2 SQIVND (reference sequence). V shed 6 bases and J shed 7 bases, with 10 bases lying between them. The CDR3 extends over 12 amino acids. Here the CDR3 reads CASSTLGQPQHF. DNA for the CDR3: TGTGCCAGTAGCACCCTAGGGCAGCCCCAGCATTTT.

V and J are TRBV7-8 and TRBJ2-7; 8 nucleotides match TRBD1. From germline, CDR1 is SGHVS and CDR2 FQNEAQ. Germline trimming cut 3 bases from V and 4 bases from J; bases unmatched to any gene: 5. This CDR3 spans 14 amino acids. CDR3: CASSLTGVGYEQYF. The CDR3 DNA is TGTGCCAGCAGCTTGACAGGGGTAGGGTACGAGCAGTACTTC.

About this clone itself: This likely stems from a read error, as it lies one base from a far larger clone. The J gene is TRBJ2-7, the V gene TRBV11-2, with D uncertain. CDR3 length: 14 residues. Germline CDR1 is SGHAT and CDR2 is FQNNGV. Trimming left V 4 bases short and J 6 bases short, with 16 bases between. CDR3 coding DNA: TGTGCCAGCAGCTCGGAATATATGGGCCGCGAGCAGTACTTC. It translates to CASSSEYMGREQYF.

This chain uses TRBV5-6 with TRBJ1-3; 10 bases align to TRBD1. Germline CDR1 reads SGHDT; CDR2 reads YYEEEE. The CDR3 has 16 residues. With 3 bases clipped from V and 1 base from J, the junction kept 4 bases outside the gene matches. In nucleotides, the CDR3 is TGTGCCAGCAGCTGGGGGACAGGGGAGTCTGGAAACACCATATATTTT. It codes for CASSWGTGESGNTIYF.

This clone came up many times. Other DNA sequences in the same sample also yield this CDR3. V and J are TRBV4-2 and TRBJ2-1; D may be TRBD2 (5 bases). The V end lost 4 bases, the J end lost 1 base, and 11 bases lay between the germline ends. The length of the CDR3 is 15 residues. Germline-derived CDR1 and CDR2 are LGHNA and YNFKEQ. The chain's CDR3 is CASSPQRDSYNEQFF. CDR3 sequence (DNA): TGTGCCAGCAGCCCCCAGAGGGATTCCTACAATGAGCAGTTCTTC.

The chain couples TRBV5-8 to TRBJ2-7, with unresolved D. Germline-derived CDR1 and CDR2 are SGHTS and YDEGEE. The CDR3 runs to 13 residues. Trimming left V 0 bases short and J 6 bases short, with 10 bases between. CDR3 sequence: CASSLVRTIEQYF. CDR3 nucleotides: TGTGCCAGCAGCTTGGTACGGACGATCGAGCAGTACTTC.

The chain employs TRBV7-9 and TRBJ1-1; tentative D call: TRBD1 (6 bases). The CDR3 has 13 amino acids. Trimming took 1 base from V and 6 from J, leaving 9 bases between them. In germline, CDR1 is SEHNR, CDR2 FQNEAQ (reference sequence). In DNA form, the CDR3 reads TGTGCCAGCAGCTTAGATCCAGGGGCTGAAGCTTTCTTT. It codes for CASSLDPGAEAFF.

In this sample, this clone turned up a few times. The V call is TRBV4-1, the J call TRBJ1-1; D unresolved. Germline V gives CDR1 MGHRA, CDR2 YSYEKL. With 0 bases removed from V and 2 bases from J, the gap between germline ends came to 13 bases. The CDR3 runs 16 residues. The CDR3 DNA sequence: TGCGCCAGCAGCCAAGATGGGCGGCAGGTCAACACTGAAGCTTTCTTT. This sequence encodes CASSQDGRQVNTEAFF.

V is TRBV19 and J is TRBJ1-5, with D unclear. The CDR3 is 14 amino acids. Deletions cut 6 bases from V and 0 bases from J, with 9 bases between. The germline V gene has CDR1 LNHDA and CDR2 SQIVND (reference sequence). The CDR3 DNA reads TGTGCCAGTAGGGAGCTTTATAGCAATCAGCCCCAGCATTTT. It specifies CASRELYSNQPQHF.

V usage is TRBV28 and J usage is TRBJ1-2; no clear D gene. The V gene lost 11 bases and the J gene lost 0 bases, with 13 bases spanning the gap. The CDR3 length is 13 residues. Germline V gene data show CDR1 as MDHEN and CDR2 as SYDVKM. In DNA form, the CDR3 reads TGTGCCGCAGTAAGCGGAGCTAACTATGGCTACACCTTC. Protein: CAAVSGANYGYTF.

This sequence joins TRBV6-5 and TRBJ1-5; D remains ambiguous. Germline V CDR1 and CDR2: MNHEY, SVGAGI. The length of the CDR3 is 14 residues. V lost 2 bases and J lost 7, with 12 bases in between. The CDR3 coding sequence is TGTGCCAGCAGTTACGTCCCCCAAGGCCAGCCCCAGCATTTT. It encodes CASSYVPQGQPQHF.

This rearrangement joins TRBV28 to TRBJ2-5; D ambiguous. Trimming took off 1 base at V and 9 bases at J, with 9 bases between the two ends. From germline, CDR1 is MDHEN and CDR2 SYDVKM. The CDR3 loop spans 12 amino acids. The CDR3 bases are TGTGCCAGCAGTTTATCCTCCGGCCCCCAGTACTTC. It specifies CASSLSSGPQYF.

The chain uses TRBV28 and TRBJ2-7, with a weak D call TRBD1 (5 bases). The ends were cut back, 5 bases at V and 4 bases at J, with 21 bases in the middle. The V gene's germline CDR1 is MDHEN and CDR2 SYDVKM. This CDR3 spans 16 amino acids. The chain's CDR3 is CASSVKEQELPYEQYF. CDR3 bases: TGTGCCAGCAGTGTCAAAGAACAGGAGTTACCTTACGAGCAGTACTTC.

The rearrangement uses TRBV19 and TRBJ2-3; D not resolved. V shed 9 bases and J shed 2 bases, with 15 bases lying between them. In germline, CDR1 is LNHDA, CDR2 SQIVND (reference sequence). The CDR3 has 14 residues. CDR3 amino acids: CASANRAHTDTQYF. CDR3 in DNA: TGTGCCAGCGCCAATCGAGCCCACACAGATACGCAGTATTTT.

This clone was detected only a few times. The CDR3 bases are TGTGCCAGCTCACCAGCACAAGTGGGATACGAGCAGTACTTC. It is translated as CASSPAQVGYEQYF. The chain combines TRBV18 with TRBJ2-7, with D uncertain. Trimming shortened V by 2 bases and J by 4 bases, and 12 bases separated the two germline ends. The CDR3 covers 14 residues. Germline CDR1 reads KGHSH; CDR2 reads LQKENI.

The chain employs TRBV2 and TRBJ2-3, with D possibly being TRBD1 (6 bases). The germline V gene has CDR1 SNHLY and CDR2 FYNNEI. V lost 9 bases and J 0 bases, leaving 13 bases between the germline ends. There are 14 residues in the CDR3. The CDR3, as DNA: TGTGCCAGTAAGACAGGTCCAAGCACAGATACGCAGTATTTT. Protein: CASKTGPSTDTQYF.

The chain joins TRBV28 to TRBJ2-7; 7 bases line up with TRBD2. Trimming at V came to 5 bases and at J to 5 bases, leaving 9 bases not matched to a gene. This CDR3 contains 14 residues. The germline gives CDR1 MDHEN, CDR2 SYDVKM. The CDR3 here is CASSLRLAVDEQYF. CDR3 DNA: TGTGCCAGCAGTCTGAGACTAGCCGTCGACGAGCAGTACTTC.

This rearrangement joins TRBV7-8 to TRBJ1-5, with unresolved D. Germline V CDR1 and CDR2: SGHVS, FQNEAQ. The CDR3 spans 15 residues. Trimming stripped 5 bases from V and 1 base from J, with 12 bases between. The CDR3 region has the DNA TGTGCCAGCAGCCAAGGCCAACAAAGCAATCAGCCCCAGCATTTT. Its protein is CASSQGQQSNQPQHF.

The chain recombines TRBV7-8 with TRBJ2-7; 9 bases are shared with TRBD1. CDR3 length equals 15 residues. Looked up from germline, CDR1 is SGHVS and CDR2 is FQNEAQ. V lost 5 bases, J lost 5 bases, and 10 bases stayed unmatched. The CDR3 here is CASSTGTGISNEQYF. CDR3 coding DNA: TGTGCCAGCAGCACCGGGACAGGGATCTCTAACGAGCAGTACTTC.

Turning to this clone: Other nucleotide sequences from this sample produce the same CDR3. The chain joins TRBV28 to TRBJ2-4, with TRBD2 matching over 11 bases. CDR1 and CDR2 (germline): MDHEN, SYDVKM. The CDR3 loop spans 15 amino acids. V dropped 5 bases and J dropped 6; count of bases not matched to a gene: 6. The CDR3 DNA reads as TGTGCCAGCAGTCCCGGTGGACTAGCGGGAAACATTCAGTACTTC. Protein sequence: CASSPGGLAGNIQYF.

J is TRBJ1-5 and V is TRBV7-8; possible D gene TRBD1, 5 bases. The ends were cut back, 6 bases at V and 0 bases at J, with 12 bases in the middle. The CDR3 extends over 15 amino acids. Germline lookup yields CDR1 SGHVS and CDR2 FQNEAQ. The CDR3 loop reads CASSSQELSNQPQHF. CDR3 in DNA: TGTGCCAGCAGTTCACAGGAACTTAGCAATCAGCCCCAGCATTTT.

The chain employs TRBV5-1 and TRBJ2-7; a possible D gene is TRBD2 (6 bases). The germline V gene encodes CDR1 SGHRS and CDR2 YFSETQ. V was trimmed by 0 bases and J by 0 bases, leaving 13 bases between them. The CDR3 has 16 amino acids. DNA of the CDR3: TGCGCCAGCAGCTTGGAGGTAGCGGAAAACTCCTACGAGCAGTACTTC. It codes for CASSLEVAENSYEQYF.

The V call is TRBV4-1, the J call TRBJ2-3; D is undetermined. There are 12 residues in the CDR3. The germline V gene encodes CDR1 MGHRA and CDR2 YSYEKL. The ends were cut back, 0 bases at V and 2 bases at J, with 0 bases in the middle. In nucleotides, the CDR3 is TGCGCCAGCAGCCAAGACACAGATACGCAGTATTTT. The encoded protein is CASSQDTDTQYF.

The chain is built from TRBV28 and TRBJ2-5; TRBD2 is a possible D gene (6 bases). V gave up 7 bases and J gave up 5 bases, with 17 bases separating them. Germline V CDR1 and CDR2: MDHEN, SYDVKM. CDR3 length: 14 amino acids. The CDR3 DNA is TGTGCCAGCATCGCCCCGGGACTCCGGGAGACCCAGTACTTC. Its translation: CASIAPGLRETQYF. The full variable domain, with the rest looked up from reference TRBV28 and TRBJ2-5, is DVKVTQSSRYLVKRTGEKVFLECVQDMDHENMFWYRQDPGLGLRLIYFSYDVKMKEKGDIPEGYSVSREKKERFSLILESASTNQTSMYLCASIAPGLRETQYFGPGTRLLVL.

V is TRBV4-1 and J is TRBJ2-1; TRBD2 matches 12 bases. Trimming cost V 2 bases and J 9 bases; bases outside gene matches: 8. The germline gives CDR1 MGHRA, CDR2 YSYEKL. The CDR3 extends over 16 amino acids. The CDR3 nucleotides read TGCGCCAGCAGCCAACCGACTAGCGGGAGTAAAGTTGAGCAGTTCTTC. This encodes CASSQPTSGSKVEQFF.